The 10 T cell receptor beta chains listed next were all sequenced from one sample in a study of blood T cell repertoires in COVID-19. Here immunoSEQ multiplex PCR was the method, and the copy in TCRdb shows in-frame clones only, minus some. The sample carries 35,000 to 50,000 clones, 86% recorded once. Sequencing was performed on peripheral blood. These receptors were taken from a man in his 70s with acute or convalescent COVID-19.

This clone was detected once. The rearrangement joins TRBV28 to TRBJ1-3, with D hard to call. Trimming pared 4 bases from V and 7 bases from J, leaving 8 bases between. CDR1 and CDR2 from the germline V gene are MDHEN and SYDVKM. The CDR3 totals 12 residues. Written as DNA, the CDR3 is TGTGCCAGCAGTTCTTCACGGAACACCATATATTTT. Translation: CASSSSRNTIYF. Together with reference TRBV28 and TRBJ1-3, the CDR3 gives the full variable domain: DVKVTQSSRYLVKRTGEKVFLECVQDMDHENMFWYRQDPGLGLRLIYFSYDVKMKEKGDIPEGYSVSREKKERFSLILESASTNQTSMYLCASSSSRNTIYFGEGSWLTVV.

The chain employs TRBV18 and TRBJ2-1; 12 bases are a match to TRBD2. The CDR3 spans 17 residues. The germline V gene has CDR1 KGHSH and CDR2 LQKENI. Trimming at V came to 4 bases and at J to 0 bases, leaving 4 bases not matched to a gene. The CDR3 coding sequence is TGTGCCAGCTCACGATGGACTAGCGGGACCTCCTACAATGAGCAGTTCTTC. It yields the protein CASSRWTSGTSYNEQFF.

This chain joins TRBV5-1 and TRBJ1-5, with 10 nucleotides matching TRBD1. V lost 4 bases to trimming and J lost 6 bases; unmatched junction nucleotides: 10. The CDR3 has 16 residues. In germline, CDR1 is SGHRS, CDR2 YFSETQ. CDR3 bases: TGCGCCAGCAGCCGCGGGACAGGGGATAGTAGTCAGCCCCAGCATTTT. Protein sequence: CASSRGTGDSSQPQHF.

This chain connects TRBV5-1 to TRBJ2-2; weak D call: TRBD2 (6 bases). There are 13 residues in the CDR3. Trimming stripped 4 bases from V and 6 bases from J, with 10 bases between. Germline V gene data show CDR1 as SGHRS and CDR2 as YFSETQ. The CDR3 DNA follows: TGCGCCAGCAGCCCGGGGGAGTCCGGGGAGCTGTTTTTT. This gives the protein CASSPGESGELFF.

The gene calls are TRBV27 and TRBJ2-7; 7 nucleotides align to TRBD1. Trimming cost V 6 bases and J 6 bases; bases outside gene matches: 11. This CDR3 has 14 amino acids. Germline CDR1 and CDR2: MNHEY and SMNVEV (reference sequence). CDR3 sequence: CASRRDSHLFEQYF. CDR3 in DNA: TGTGCCAGCAGGAGGGACAGTCACTTGTTCGAGCAGTACTTC.

The chain carries TRBV19 and TRBJ1-3; TRBD1 is a possible D gene (6 bases). The CDR3 spans 14 residues. The V end was cut by 6 bases, the J end by 4 bases, with 13 bases between. Germline CDR1 is LNHDA and CDR2 is SQIVND (reference sequence). The CDR3 is CASSQNRVGNTIYF. Here the CDR3 DNA reads TGTGCCAGTAGCCAGAACAGGGTCGGAAACACCATATATTTT.

The sample holds one count of this clone. The rearrangement joins TRBV7-2 to TRBJ1-1; 8 bases map to TRBD1. The V and J ends lost 3 bases and 5 bases, in that order; junction bases with no gene match: 2. Germline V gene lookup returns CDR1 SGHTA and CDR2 FQGNSA. CDR3 length: 13 amino acids. CDR3 amino acids: CASSLDRVTEAFF. The CDR3 DNA sequence: TGTGCCAGCAGCTTGGACAGGGTTACTGAAGCTTTCTTT.

This chain uses TRBV10-3 with TRBJ1-2; D is uncertain. The CDR3 sequence is 13 residues long. Per germline, CDR1 ENHRY and CDR2 SYGVKD. Trimming cost V 0 bases and J 5 bases, with 7 bases left between them. This CDR3 is CAISESLSYGYTF. Written as DNA, the CDR3 is TGTGCCATCAGTGAGTCGCTCAGTTATGGCTACACCTTC.

The rearrangement links TRBV5-4 to TRBJ2-7; 12 nucleotides align to TRBD2. The CDR3 extends over 17 amino acids. Looked up from germline, CDR1 is SGHNT and CDR2 is YYREEE (reference sequence). V lost 4 bases to trimming and J lost 7 bases; unmatched junction nucleotides: 15. The CDR3 loop is CASSRDPTSGSSGEQYF. CDR3 DNA: TGTGCCAGCAGCAGGGACCCGACTAGCGGGAGCTCGGGAGAGCAGTACTTC.

The chain uses TRBV18 and TRBJ2-1; the D is unclear. Per germline, CDR1 KGHSH and CDR2 LQKENI. CDR3 length equals 14 residues. The V and J ends lost 2 bases and 7 bases respectively, with 12 bases between them. The CDR3 nucleotides read TGTGCCAGCTCACCAGAGGCAGTTAATAATGAGCAGTTCTTC. Translated, it gives CASSPEAVNNEQFF. The full variable domain, its missing parts supplied by reference TRBV18 and TRBJ2-1, is NAGVMQNPRHLVRRRGQEARLRCSPMKGHSHVYWYRQLPEEGLKFMVYLQKENIIDESGMPKERFSAEFPKEGPSILRIQQVVRGDSAAYFCASSPEAVNNEQFFGPGTRLTVL.